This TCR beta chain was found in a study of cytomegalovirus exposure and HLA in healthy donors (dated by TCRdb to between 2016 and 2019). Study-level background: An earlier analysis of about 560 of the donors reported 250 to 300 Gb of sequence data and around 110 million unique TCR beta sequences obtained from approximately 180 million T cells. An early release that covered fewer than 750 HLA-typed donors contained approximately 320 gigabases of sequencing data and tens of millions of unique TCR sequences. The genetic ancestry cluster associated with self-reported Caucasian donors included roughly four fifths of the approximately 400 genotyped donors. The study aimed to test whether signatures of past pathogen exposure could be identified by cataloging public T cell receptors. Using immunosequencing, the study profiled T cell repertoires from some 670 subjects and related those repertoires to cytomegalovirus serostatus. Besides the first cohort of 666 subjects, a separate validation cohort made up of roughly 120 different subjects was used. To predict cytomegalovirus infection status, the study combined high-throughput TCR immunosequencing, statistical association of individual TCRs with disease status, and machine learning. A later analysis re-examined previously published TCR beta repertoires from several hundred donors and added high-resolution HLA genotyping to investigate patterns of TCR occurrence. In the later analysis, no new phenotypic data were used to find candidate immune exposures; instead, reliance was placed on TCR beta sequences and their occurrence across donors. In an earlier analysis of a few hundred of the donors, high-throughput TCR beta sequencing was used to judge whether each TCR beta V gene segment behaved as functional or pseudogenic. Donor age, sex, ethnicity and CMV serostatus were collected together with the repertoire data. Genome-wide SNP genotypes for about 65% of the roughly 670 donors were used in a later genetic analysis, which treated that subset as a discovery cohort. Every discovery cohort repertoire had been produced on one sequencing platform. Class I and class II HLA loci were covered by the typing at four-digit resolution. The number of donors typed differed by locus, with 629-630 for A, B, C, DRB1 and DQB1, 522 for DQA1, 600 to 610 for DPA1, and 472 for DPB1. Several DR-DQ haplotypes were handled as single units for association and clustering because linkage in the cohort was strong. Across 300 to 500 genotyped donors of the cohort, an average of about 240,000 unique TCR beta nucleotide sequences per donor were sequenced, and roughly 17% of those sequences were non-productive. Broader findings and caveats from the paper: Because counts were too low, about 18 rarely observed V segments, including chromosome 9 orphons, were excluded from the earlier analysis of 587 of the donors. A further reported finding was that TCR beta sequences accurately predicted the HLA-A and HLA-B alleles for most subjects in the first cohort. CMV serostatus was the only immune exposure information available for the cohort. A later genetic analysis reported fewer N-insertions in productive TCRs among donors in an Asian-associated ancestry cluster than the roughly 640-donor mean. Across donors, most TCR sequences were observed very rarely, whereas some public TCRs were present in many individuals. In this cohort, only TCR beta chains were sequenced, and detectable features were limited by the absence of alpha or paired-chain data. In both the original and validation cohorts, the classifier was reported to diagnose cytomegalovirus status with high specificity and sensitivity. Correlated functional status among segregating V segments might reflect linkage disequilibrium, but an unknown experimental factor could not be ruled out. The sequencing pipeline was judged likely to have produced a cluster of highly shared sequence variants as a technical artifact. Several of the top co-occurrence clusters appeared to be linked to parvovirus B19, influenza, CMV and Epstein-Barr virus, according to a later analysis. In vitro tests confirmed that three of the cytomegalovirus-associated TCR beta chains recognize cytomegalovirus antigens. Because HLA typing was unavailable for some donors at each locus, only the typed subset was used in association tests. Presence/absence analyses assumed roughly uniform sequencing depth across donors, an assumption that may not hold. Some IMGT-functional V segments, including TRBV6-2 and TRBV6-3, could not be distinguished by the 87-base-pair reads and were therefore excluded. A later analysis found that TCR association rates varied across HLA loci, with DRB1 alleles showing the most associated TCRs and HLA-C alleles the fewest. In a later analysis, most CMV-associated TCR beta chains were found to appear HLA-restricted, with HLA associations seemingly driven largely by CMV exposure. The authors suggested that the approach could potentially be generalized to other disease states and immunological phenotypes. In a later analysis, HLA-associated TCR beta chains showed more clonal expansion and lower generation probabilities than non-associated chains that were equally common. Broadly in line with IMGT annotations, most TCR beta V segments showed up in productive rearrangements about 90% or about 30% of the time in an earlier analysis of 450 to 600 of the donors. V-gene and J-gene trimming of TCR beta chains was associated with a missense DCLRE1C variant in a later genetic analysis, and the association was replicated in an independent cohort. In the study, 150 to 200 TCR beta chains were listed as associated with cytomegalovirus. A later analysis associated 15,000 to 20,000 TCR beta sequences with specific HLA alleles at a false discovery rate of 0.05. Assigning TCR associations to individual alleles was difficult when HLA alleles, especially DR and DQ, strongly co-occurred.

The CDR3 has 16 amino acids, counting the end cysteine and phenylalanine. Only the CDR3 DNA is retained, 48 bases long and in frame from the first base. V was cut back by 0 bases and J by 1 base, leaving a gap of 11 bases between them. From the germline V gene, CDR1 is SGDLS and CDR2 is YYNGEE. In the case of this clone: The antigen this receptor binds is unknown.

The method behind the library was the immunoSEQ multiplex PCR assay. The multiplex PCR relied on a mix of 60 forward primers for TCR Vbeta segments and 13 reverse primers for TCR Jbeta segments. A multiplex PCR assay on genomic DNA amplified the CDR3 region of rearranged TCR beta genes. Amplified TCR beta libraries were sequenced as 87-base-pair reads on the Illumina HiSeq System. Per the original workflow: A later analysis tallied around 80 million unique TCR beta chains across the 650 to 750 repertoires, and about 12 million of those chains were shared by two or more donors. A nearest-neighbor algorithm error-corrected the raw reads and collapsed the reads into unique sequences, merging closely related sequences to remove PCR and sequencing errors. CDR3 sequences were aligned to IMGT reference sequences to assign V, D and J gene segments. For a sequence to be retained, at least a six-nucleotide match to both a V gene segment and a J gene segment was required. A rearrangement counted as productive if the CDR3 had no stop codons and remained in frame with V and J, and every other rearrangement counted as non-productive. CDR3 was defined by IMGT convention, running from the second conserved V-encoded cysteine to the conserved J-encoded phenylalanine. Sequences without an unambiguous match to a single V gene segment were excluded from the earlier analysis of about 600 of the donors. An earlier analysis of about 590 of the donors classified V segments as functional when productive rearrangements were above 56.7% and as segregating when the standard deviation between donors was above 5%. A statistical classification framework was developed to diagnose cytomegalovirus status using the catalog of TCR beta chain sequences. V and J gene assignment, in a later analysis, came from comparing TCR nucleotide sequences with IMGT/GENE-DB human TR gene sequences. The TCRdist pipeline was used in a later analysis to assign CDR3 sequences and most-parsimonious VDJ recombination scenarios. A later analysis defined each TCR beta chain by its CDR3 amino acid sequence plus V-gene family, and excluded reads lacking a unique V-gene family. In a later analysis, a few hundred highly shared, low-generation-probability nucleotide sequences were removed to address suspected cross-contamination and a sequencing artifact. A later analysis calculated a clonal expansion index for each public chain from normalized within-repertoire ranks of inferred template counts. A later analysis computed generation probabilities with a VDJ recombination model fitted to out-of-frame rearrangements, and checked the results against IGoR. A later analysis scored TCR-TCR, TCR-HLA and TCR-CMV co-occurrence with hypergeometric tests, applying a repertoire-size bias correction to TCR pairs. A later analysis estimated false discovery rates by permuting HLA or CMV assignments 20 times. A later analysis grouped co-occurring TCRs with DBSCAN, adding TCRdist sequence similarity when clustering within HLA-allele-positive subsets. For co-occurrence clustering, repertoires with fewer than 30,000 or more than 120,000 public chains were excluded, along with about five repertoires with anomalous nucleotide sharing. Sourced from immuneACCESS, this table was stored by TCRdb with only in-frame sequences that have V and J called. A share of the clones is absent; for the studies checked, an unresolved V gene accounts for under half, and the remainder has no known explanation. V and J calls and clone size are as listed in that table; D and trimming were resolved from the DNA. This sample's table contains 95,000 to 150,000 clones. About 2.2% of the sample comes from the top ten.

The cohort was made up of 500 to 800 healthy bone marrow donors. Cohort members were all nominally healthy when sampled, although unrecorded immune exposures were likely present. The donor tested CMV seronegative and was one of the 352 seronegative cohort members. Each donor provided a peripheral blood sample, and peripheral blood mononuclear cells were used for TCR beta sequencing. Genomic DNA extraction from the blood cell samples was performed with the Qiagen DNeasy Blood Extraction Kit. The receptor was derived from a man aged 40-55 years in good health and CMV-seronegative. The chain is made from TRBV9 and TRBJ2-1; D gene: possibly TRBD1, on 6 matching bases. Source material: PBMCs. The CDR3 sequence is CASSVVVGQSYNEQFF. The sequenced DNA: TGTGCCAGCAGCGTAGTGGTCGGACAGTCCTACAATGAGCAGTTCTTC. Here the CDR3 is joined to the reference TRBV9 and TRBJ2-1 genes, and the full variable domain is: DSGVTQTPKHLITATGQRVTLRCSPRSGDLSVYWYQQSLDQGLQFLIQYYNGEERAKGNILERFSAQQFPDLHSELNLSSLELGDSALYFCASSVVVGQSYNEQFFGPGTRLTVL.